The 31 T cell receptor beta chains listed next were all sequenced from one sample in a study of shared clonotypes between healthy human individuals. Measured with immunoSEQ multiplex PCR; TCRdb has only the in-frame clones, and not every one. The sample has about 520,000 clones, 81% seen once; the top ten hold roughly 13%. Sequencing input: PBMCs. The receptors shown here come from a middle-aged woman in good health. Some clones in this sample may be carry-over from other donors' samples.

This clone was detected many times. Other DNA sequences from this sample encode an identical CDR3 as well. The genes are TRBV6-1 and TRBJ1-1; D remains ambiguous. Germline V CDR1 and CDR2: MNHNS, SASEGT. The CDR3 consists of 13 residues. Trimming pared 8 bases from V and 3 bases from J, leaving 13 bases between. CDR3 coding DNA: TGTGCCAGCGCTATGGGCCTTGACACTGAAGCTTTCTTT. As protein: CASAMGLDTEAFF.

The genes are TRBV11-2 and TRBJ2-5; 8 positions agree with TRBD1. Germline trimming cut 5 bases from V and 7 bases from J; bases unmatched to any gene: 6. The CDR3 runs to 13 residues. Germline lookup yields CDR1 SGHAT and CDR2 FQNNGV. CDR3 in DNA: TGTGCCAGCAGCCAGGGGGCTAGTGGGACCCAGTACTTC. This sequence encodes CASSQGASGTQYF.

The CDR3, as DNA: TGTGCCACCTCAAGGGACAGTGAAGCTTTCTTT. This codes for CATSRDSEAFF. The chain couples TRBV27 to TRBJ1-1, with 7 bases identical to TRBD1. V was pared by 10 bases and J by 7 bases, with 6 bases of the junction left unmatched. The germline V gene encodes CDR1 MNHEY and CDR2 SMNVEV (reference sequence). This CDR3 comprises 11 residues.

Comment on this clone: This is likely an artifact of a read error, given a far larger clone one base away. The rearrangement links TRBV7-2 to TRBJ1-2; D not resolved. The germline CDR1 and CDR2 sequences are SGHTA and FQGNSA. Trimming shortened V by 5 bases and J by 4 bases, and 14 bases separated the two germline ends. This CDR3 spans 14 amino acids. The CDR3 sequence: CASSPAVETYGYTF. The CDR3 DNA sequence: TGTGCCAGCAGCCCGGCCGTGGAAACCTATGGCTACACCTTC.

This rearrangement joins TRBV28 to TRBJ2-7, with a tentative D call TRBD2 (5 bases). The V end lost 3 bases, the J end lost 2 bases, and 8 bases lay between the germline ends. There are 13 residues in the CDR3. Germline lookup yields CDR1 MDHEN and CDR2 SYDVKM. In DNA form, the CDR3 reads TGTGCCAGCAGTTTGGAGGCTCCCTACGAGCAGTACTTC. It translates to CASSLEAPYEQYF. The variable domain in full, with the rest retrieved from reference TRBV28 and TRBJ2-7, is DVKVTQSSRYLVKRTGEKVFLECVQDMDHENMFWYRQDPGLGLRLIYFSYDVKMKEKGDIPEGYSVSREKKERFSLILESASTNQTSMYLCASSLEAPYEQYFGPGTRLTVT.

The table lists this clone with a count of one. Other DNA sequences in the same sample also yield this CDR3. V gene TRBV6-6 combines with J gene TRBJ1-6; TRBD1 is a possible D gene (5 bases). Trimming pared 8 bases from V and 8 bases from J, leaving 13 bases between. The CDR3 runs 13 residues. CDR1 is MNHNY and CDR2 is SVGAGI in the germline V gene (reference sequence). For the CDR3, the DNA is TGTGCCAGCGGACGGCTGGGGGATTCACCCCTCCACTTT. This gives the protein CASGRLGDSPLHF.

This chain uses TRBV27 with TRBJ1-1; D call uncertain. V was pared by 6 bases and J by 1 base, with 6 bases between. The germline V gene encodes CDR1 MNHEY and CDR2 SMNVEV (reference sequence). The CDR3 length is 12 residues. The CDR3: CASRQGNTEAFF. The CDR3 DNA reads TGTGCCAGCAGACAAGGGAACACTGAAGCTTTCTTT.

Note on this clone: Other DNA sequences in this sample translate to the same CDR3. The chain employs TRBV7-2 and TRBJ2-5; possible D gene TRBD1, 5 bases. This CDR3 comprises 13 residues. V was clipped by 2 bases and J by 5 bases, with 9 bases between them. CDR1 is SGHTA and CDR2 is FQGNSA in the germline V gene. Here the CDR3 reads CASSLWGGETQYF. The CDR3 DNA reads as TGTGCCAGCAGCTTATGGGGCGGTGAGACCCAGTACTTC.

This clone was counted once. A far larger clone differs by one base, so this is likely a read error. This sample includes further DNA sequences coding for the same CDR3. The chain's CDR3 is CSVAPLAGANEQFF. For the CDR3, the DNA is TGCAGCGTTGCCCCACTAGCGGGGGCTAATGAGCAGTTCTTC. This chain uses TRBV29-1 with TRBJ2-1, with 11 bases that match TRBD2. This CDR3 has 14 amino acids. The J segment lost 7 bases and the V segment lost 4 bases, leaving 6 bases of the junction unmatched. Germline CDR1 is SQVTM and CDR2 is ANQGSEA.

The chain joins TRBV2 to TRBJ2-7; the D gene could be TRBD1 or TRBD2 (5 bases each). Germline CDR1 and CDR2: SNHLY and FYNNEI. The ends were cut back, 9 bases at V and 3 bases at J, with 15 bases in the middle. The CDR3 contains 13 residues. The CDR3 nucleotides are TGTGCCAGTCTGGCCGGGACCTACTACGAGCAGTACTTC. It encodes CASLAGTYYEQYF.

A note on this clone: A far larger clone is one nucleotide away, so this likely arose from a read error. The gene calls are TRBV6-6 and TRBJ1-2; D unresolved. Per the germline V gene, CDR1 is MNHNY and CDR2 is SVGAGI (reference sequence). The ends were cut back, 2 bases at V and 8 bases at J, with 9 bases in the middle. This CDR3 is 12 amino acids long. CDR3 in amino acids: CASSYPYRGYTF. As DNA, the CDR3 is TGTGCCAGCAGTTACCCGTACCGGGGCTACACCTTC.

The V call is TRBV9, the J call TRBJ2-1, with a tentative D call TRBD2 (5 bases). Germline CDR1 is SGDLS and CDR2 is YYNGEE. The CDR3 consists of 12 residues. V gave up 4 bases and J gave up 3 bases, with 5 bases separating them. This CDR3 reads CASSRDYNEQFF. The CDR3 nucleotides are TGTGCCAGCAGCCGGGACTACAATGAGCAGTTCTTC.

The sample holds one count of this clone. The chain couples TRBV10-3 to TRBJ2-2, with 8 bases identical to TRBD2. CDR1 and CDR2 from the germline V gene are ENHRY and SYGVKD. There are 16 residues in the CDR3. The V gene end was trimmed by 0 bases and the J gene end by 1 base; junction bases not matched to a gene: 1. This CDR3 is CAISESAGGNTGELFF. Here the CDR3 DNA reads TGTGCCATCAGTGAGTCTGCGGGAGGGAACACCGGGGAGCTGTTTTTT.

The V call is TRBV7-2, the J call TRBJ2-7; 7 bases fit TRBD2. The CDR3 spans 14 residues. J lost 6 bases, V lost 5 bases, and 10 bases had no gene match. Germline-derived CDR1 and CDR2 are SGHTA and FQGNSA. For the CDR3, the DNA is TGTGCCAGCAGCCCAGGACTAGTCGCCGCCGAGCAGTACTTC. Protein sequence: CASSPGLVAAEQYF.

As for this clone: A far larger clone differs by one base, so this is likely a read error. The DNA for the CDR3 is TGTGCCTGGAGTGTACGGCGGGAGGGCTTCTACGAGCAGCACTTC. This gives the protein CAWSVRREGFYEQHF. The V call is TRBV30, the J call TRBJ2-7; the match to TRBD2 covers 9 bases. The CDR3 loop spans 15 amino acids. The germline gives CDR1 GTSNPN, CDR2 SVGIG (reference sequence). Variable domain in full (rest from reference TRBV30 and TRBJ2-7): SQTIHQWPATLVQPVGSPLSLECTVEGTSNPNLYWYRQAAGRGLQLLFYSVGIGQISSEVPQNLSASRPQDRQFILSSKKLLLSDSGFYLCAWSVRREGFYEQHFGPGTRLTVT.

This clone was found a few times. V gene TRBV27 combines with J gene TRBJ2-1; possibly TRBD2 for D (5 bases). CDR1 is MNHEY and CDR2 is SMNVEV in the germline V gene (reference sequence). The CDR3 loop spans 16 amino acids. Trimming removed 7 bases from V and 0 bases from J, with 16 bases in between. DNA for the CDR3: TGTGCCAGCACACGAGCGGTTGGGATCTCCTACAATGAGCAGTTCTTC. Protein: CASTRAVGISYNEQFF.

V and J are TRBV18 and TRBJ2-7; no definite D call. Trimming stripped 3 bases from V and 3 bases from J, with 9 bases between. The CDR3 is 13 residues long. CDR1 and CDR2 (germline): KGHSH, LQKENI. The CDR3 spells CASSPALSYEQYF. For the CDR3, the DNA is TGTGCCAGCTCACCTGCCCTGAGCTACGAGCAGTACTTC.

The gene calls are TRBV10-3 and TRBJ1-1, with a possible D match to TRBD1 (6 bases). CDR1 and CDR2 (germline): ENHRY, SYGVKD. V lost 10 bases to trimming and J lost 0 bases, with 12 bases between them. This CDR3 region has 13 residues. The CDR3 region is CATYREVNTEAFF. The CDR3 coding sequence is TGTGCCACCTACAGGGAAGTGAACACTGAAGCTTTCTTT.

The CDR3 sequence: CASSLAGGVTDTQYF. The CDR3 nucleotides are TGCGCCAGCAGCTTGGCGGGAGGGGTCACAGATACGCAGTATTTT. The V and J genes are TRBV5-1 and TRBJ2-3; 8 nucleotides match TRBD2. Germline V gene sequence: CDR1 SGHRS, CDR2 YFSETQ. The V segment lost 0 bases and the J segment 2 bases; nucleotides outside the gene matches: 2. The CDR3 consists of 15 residues.

This sequence joins TRBV6-6 and TRBJ2-7; 11 bases map to TRBD1. The CDR3 runs 14 residues. The trim removed 2 bases at V and 6 bases at J, leaving 3 bases unmatched. Germline V CDR1 and CDR2: MNHNY, SVGAGI (reference sequence). The CDR3 DNA is TGTGCCAGCAGTTACAGGGGACAGGGGGGCGAGCAGTACTTC. This encodes CASSYRGQGGEQYF.

This sequence joins TRBV11-2 and TRBJ2-3; no reliable D call. The CDR3 contains 15 residues. The V end lost 0 bases, the J end lost 1 base, and 8 bases lay between the germline ends. CDR1 and CDR2 from the germline V gene are SGHAT and FQNNGV. CDR3 amino acids: CASSLDPRGTDTQYF. CDR3 nucleotide sequence: TGTGCCAGCAGCTTAGACCCTAGAGGCACAGATACGCAGTATTTT.

V and J are TRBV19 and TRBJ2-7; tentatively, D is TRBD1 or TRBD2 (6 bases each). Germline V gene data show CDR1 as LNHDA and CDR2 as SQIVND (reference sequence). V lost 4 bases to trimming and J lost 3 bases, with 16 bases between them. This CDR3 region has 15 residues. The CDR3 DNA is TGTGCCAGTAGTAAAAGGGAGAGGGGGGACTACGAGCAGTACTTC. Translation: CASSKRERGDYEQYF.

The V and J genes are TRBV7-8 and TRBJ2-7; no firm D call. The germline V gene encodes CDR1 SGHVS and CDR2 FQNEAQ. There are 16 residues in the CDR3. Trimming cost V 1 base and J 4 bases, with 17 bases left between them. The DNA for the CDR3 is TGTGCCAGCAGCTTAGAGCTCAGTTGGGTGGGATACGAGCAGTACTTC. Translating it yields CASSLELSWVGYEQYF.

This clone was counted many times. The chain uses TRBV27 and TRBJ2-1; weak D call: TRBD2 (5 bases). This CDR3 spans 14 amino acids. With 3 bases removed from V and 7 bases from J, the gap between germline ends came to 13 bases. Germline values: CDR1 MNHEY, CDR2 SMNVEV (reference sequence). CDR3 nucleotide sequence: TGTGCCAGCAGTTTGCTAGCCCTAGGGAATGAGCAGTTCTTC. This translates into CASSLLALGNEQFF.

As regards this clone: A far more abundant clone sits one base away, making this likely a read error. The chain joins TRBV30 to TRBJ2-7, with D tentatively TRBD2 (6 bases). Germline V gene data show CDR1 as GTSNPN and CDR2 as SVGIG (reference sequence). The CDR3 length is 16 residues. This CDR3 is CTWRDPRWPFTYEQYF. For the CDR3, the DNA is TGTACCTGGAGGGACCCTCGGTGGCCTTTTACCTACGAGCAGTACTTC.

This clone came up once. V and J are TRBV19 and TRBJ2-7; D is uncertain. The V and J ends lost 1 base and 3 bases respectively, with 13 bases between them. Germline lookup yields CDR1 LNHDA and CDR2 SQIVND (reference sequence). The CDR3 loop spans 15 amino acids. In DNA, the CDR3 is TGTGCCAGTAGTATAGCCAATTCCAGGCACTACGAGCAGTACTTC. Translating it yields CASSIANSRHYEQYF.

This chain links TRBV5-1 with TRBJ2-1; D is possibly TRBD2 (5 bases). Germline V gives CDR1 SGHRS, CDR2 YFSETQ. V lost 0 bases and J lost 6, with 13 bases in between. The CDR3 runs 15 residues. The CDR3 here is CASSLEVPAGNEQFF. CDR3 bases: TGCGCCAGCAGCTTGGAGGTTCCCGCGGGCAATGAGCAGTTCTTC.

A word on this clone: A far bigger clonotype differs at one base, so this is likely a read error. Different DNA sequences within this sample yield the same CDR3. This chain connects TRBV15 to TRBJ1-4; a weak D match, TRBD1 (5 bases). The CDR3 consists of 13 residues. CDR1 is LNHNV, CDR2 YYDKDF, per germline (reference sequence). This CDR3 is CATSRDQGEKLFF. The CDR3 bases are TGCGCCACCAGCAGAGACCAGGGTGAAAAACTGTTTTTT.

The chain combines TRBV25-1 with TRBJ2-3; possible D gene TRBD2, 6 bases. Germline lookup yields CDR1 MGHDK and CDR2 SYGVNS. The CDR3 runs to 16 residues. Between the trimmed V and J ends, which lost 1 base and 2 bases, there was a span of 13 bases. CDR3 sequence: CASSESRGAPTDTQYF. DNA of the CDR3: TGTGCCAGCAGTGAATCGCGCGGGGCCCCCACAGATACGCAGTATTTT.

This clone appeared a single time. This probably arose from a read error, given a far larger clone one base away. Other DNA variants within this sample encode the same CDR3. The chain joins TRBV30 to TRBJ2-5; D is ambiguous. Germline-derived CDR1 and CDR2 are GTSNPN and SVGIG (reference sequence). V dropped 2 bases and J dropped 5 bases, with 12 bases sitting between them. This CDR3 is 13 amino acids long. The CDR3 sequence: CAWSHGSRETQYF. In nucleotides, the CDR3 is TGTGCCTGGAGTCATGGCAGTCGGGAGACCCAGTACTTC.

The CDR3 coding sequence is TGTGCCAGCAGCAAGGGCACCAATCAGCCCCAGCATTTT. Translated, it gives CASSKGTNQPQHF. The V and J genes are TRBV7-3 and TRBJ1-5; no reliable D call. V was pared by 5 bases and J by 3 bases, with 8 bases between. The CDR3 loop spans 13 amino acids. Germline values: CDR1 SGHTA, CDR2 FQGTGA.